This T cell receptor (beta chain) came from a study of CD8+ T cells in alopecia areata. Study in general: Percentage of affected scalp area was the basis on which treated patients' severity was scored. Study results and limitations: Treatment with tofacitinib significantly lowered scalp clonality and reduced expanded CD8+ clones among the top 100. Patients shared TCRs less clearly than mice did, possibly for HLA-related reasons.

With regard to this clone: Its matching antigen is unknown.

The germline V gene encodes CDR1 SQVTM and CDR2 ANQGSEA. This CDR3 has 12 amino acids. With 6 bases removed from V and 0 bases from J, the gap between germline ends came to 8 bases. In each case, RNA was isolated and then reverse transcribed into cDNA as the sequencing template. Clones were read by immunoSEQ multiplex PCR, and TCRdb kept only the in-frame ones, dropping some. The data contain about 190,000 clones, about three fifths of them singletons. As to treatment: oral pan-JAK inhibitor, 5-10 mg twice daily. From PBMCs, CD4+ and CD8+ T cells were sorted. This sample comprised CD4+ T cells sorted from blood, obtained at week 4, from a patient treated with tofacitinib. The V and J genes are TRBV29-1 and TRBJ2-5; no clear D. This clonotype originated in a human donor with alopecia areata. The CDR3 region is CSVDTNQETQYF. The CDR3 DNA is TGCAGCGTAGATACTAACCAAGAGACCCAGTACTTC. Variable domain in full (rest from reference TRBV29-1 and TRBJ2-5): SAVISQKPSRDICQRGTSLTIQCQVDSQVTMMFWYRQQPGQSLTLIATANQGSEATYESGFVIDKFPISRPNLTFSTLTVSNMSPEDSSIYLCSVDTNQETQYFGPGTRLLVL.